This T cell receptor (beta chain) appears in the sequencing data of a study of T cells in localized non-small cell lung cancer. There are 14 residues in the CDR3. Trimming removed 2 bases at V and 2 bases at J, with 10 bases between. Germline lookup yields CDR1 SGHAT and CDR2 FQDESV (reference sequence). The table came from immunoSEQ multiplex PCR; TCRdb's copy has only in-frame clones and leaves some out. The table records approximately 67,000 clones, roughly 81% of them present only once. The V gene is TRBV11-1, the J gene TRBJ2-7; D might be TRBD1 (8 bases). This material consisted of peripheral blood, taken before any cancer treatment. This receptor was obtained from a female donor at least 60 years old with stage I lung adenocarcinoma. CDR3 region: CASSLTGGAYEQYF. CDR3 sequence (DNA): TGTGCCAGCAGCTTAACAGGGGGGGCCTACGAGCAGTACTTC.